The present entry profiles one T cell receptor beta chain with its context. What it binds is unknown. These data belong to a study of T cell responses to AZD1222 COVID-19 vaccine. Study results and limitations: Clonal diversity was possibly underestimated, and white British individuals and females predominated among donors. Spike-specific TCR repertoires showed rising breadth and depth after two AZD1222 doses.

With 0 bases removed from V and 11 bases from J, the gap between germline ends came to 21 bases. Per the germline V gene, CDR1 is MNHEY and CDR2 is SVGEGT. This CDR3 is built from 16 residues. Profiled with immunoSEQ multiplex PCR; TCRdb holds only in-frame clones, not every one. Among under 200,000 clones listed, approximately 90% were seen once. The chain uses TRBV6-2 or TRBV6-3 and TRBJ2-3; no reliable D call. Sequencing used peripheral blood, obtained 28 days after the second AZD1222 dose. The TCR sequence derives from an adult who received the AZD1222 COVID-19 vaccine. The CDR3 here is CASSYSSFEFGSVQYF. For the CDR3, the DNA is TGTGCCAGCAGTTACTCGAGCTTTGAGTTTGGGTCCGTGCAGTATTTT.